These 4 T cell receptor beta chains were all obtained from the same sample, sequenced in a study of blood T cell repertoires in COVID-19. Profiled with immunoSEQ multiplex PCR; TCRdb holds only in-frame clones, not every one. The repertoire holds about 400,000 clones, with 88% as singletons. The sample comprised PBMCs or T cells enriched from blood (not recorded which). These receptors were collected from a woman in her thirties or forties with acute COVID-19.

The rearrangement links TRBV12-5 to TRBJ2-3, with a tentative D call TRBD1 (5 bases). Germline values: CDR1 LGHNT, CDR2 FRNRAP. This CDR3 contains 16 residues. Between the trimmed V and J ends, which lost 0 bases and 5 bases, there was a span of 15 bases. The CDR3 region is CASGLVLGLSGDTQYF. CDR3 bases: TGTGCTAGTGGTTTGGTATTGGGGCTCTCCGGAGATACGCAGTATTTT.

The J gene is TRBJ2-5, the V gene TRBV2; 11 nucleotides match TRBD2. J gave up 4 bases and V 10 bases, and 14 bases lay outside the gene matches. Germline CDR1 is SNHLY and CDR2 is FYNNEI. CDR3 size: 16 residues. DNA of the CDR3: TGTGCCACCTTGGGACTAGCGGCCCCCAATTCAGAGACCCAGTACTTC. Encoded protein: CATLGLAAPNSETQYF.

This clone was detected a few times. This chain links TRBV30 with TRBJ2-6; 13 nucleotides agree with TRBD2. The CDR3 length is 20 residues. The V segment lost 0 bases and the J segment 1 base; nucleotides outside the gene matches: 9. Germline V gives CDR1 GTSNPN, CDR2 SVGIG (reference sequence). For the CDR3, the DNA is TGTGCCTGGAGTGTAAGGTCGTCGGGACTAGCGGGGTCTGGGGCCAACGTCCTGACTTTC. This codes for CAWSVRSSGLAGSGANVLTF.

V is TRBV7-9 and J is TRBJ1-1; D unclear. The CDR3 runs to 15 residues. Between the trimmed V and J ends, which lost 4 bases and 3 bases, there was a span of 15 bases. Germline V gene sequence: CDR1 SEHNR, CDR2 FQNEAQ (reference sequence). The CDR3 DNA reads as TGTGCCAGCAGCTCCGAGGGTAATTGGGACACTGAAGCTTTCTTT. Its translation: CASSSEGNWDTEAFF.